This is a list of T cell receptor beta chains from one sample in a study of Ad26.COV2.S vaccination and SARS-CoV-2 variants. TCRdb's table, derived via immunoSEQ multiplex PCR, lists solely in-frame clones and lacks some. The top ten clones hold roughly 3.2% of a sample with 300,000 to 500,000 clones, around nine tenths of them seen once. This sample comprised peripheral blood, obtained in a trial of Ad26.COV2.S vaccine versus placebo. Every receptor here comes from a person between 18 and 59 years old who received the Ad26.COV2.S COVID-19 vaccine or a placebo. Each CDR3 is given with its conserved first and last residue. The order of the fields is V gene, CDR3 protein.

V: TRBV19; CDR3: CASSDRTRAAEQYF
V: TRBV6-5; CDR3: CASSYAGEKLFF
V: TRBV4-1; CDR3: CASSQEYRTDTQYF
V: TRBV2; CDR3: CASRANRVANYGYTF
V: TRBV3-1/TRBV3-2; CDR3: CASSPLEFGYNEQFF
V: TRBV19; CDR3: CASSMASGGGYGYTF
V: TRBV18; CDR3: CASSPEGSLGPKNIQYF
V: TRBV7-9; CDR3: CASSFQGKIGELFF
V: TRBV19; CDR3: CASSTGQIYTEAFF
V: TRBV11-1; CDR3: CASSQEGNEQFF
V: TRBV9; CDR3: CASSVGAVFYNEQFF
V: TRBV6-5; CDR3: CASSSSGELFF
V: TRBV6-1; CDR3: CASSEQGVGYTF
V: TRBV21-1; CDR3: CASSNPTGSNTEAFF
V: TRBV6-5; CDR3: CASSRTDAQHF
V: TRBV5-1; CDR3: CASSLVAGGQKEQFF
V: TRBV12-3/TRBV12-4; CDR3: CASSPRDTEAFF